Sequencing of this T cell receptor (beta chain) was carried out in a study of regulatory T cells in long-lasting Graves disease. At the level of the study: Persistent Graves' disease meant over 5 years of antithyroid drugs with positive TSH receptor antibodies.

Germline V gives CDR1 SNHLY, CDR2 FYNNEI. This CDR3 is 15 amino acids long. The V end lost 7 bases, the J end lost 1 base, and 16 bases lay between the germline ends. This clonotype was observed many times. The sample's time point: persistent/refractory GD, antithyroid drugs over 5 years with positive TRAb. PBMC RNA served as the TCR library source. To make TCR beta libraries, researchers used iRepertoire HTBI primers and Arm-PCR of CDR3 regions. TCRdb ran MiXCR on the multiplex PCR reads and lists one entry per CDR3 protein. The table records about 460,000 distinct CDR3 sequences, about 22% of them present only once.

The chain is built from TRBV2 and TRBJ1-1; a weak D match, TRBD1 (5 bases). The clonotype originates from a female donor with Graves disease. The sequencing used peripheral blood mononuclear cells (PBMCs), collected when the disease was refractory, from a patient treated with antithyroid drugs. In DNA, the CDR3 is TGTGCCAGCATTCTGAGGGGTGGGTGGAACACTGAAGCTTTCTTT. As protein: CASILRGGWNTEAFF.